The TCR beta chain under discussion was sequenced for a study of shared clonotypes between healthy human individuals. Overall study findings and caveats: Memory subsets had estimated richness that was generally smaller than that of naive subsets. Limitation of the genetic and exposure-history diversity represented came from the few donors.

Details on this clone: Its cognate antigen is unknown.

Per the authors' pipeline: ImmunoSEQ output lacked quality scores and full-length reads, limiting matched filtering. Only in-frame clones appear in the TCRdb table, and some are missing; sequencing was by immunoSEQ multiplex PCR. V, J and clone size were drawn from that table, and D and trimming were deduced from the DNA. This table has 2 million to 2.5 million clones, 90% to 95% appearing once. CD45RA-negative memory and CD45RA+ naive subsets were split from the CD4+ cells. This CDR3 contains 15 residues. Germline trimming cut 5 bases from V and 6 bases from J; bases unmatched to any gene: 5. Germline V CDR1 and CDR2: MNHEY, SVGAGI.

The receptor was derived from a man between 18 and 35 years old in good health. Some clones in this sample may be carry-over from other donors' samples. Sequencing input: naive CD4+ T cells from PBMCs. Subset of the sample: CD45RA+ positively selected. The chain uses TRBV6-5 and TRBJ2-1, with 12 bases matching TRBD2. The DNA for the CDR3 is TGTGCCAGCAGTCACGGACTAGCGGGACCCAATGAGCAGTTCTTC. Its translation: CASSHGLAGPNEQFF.